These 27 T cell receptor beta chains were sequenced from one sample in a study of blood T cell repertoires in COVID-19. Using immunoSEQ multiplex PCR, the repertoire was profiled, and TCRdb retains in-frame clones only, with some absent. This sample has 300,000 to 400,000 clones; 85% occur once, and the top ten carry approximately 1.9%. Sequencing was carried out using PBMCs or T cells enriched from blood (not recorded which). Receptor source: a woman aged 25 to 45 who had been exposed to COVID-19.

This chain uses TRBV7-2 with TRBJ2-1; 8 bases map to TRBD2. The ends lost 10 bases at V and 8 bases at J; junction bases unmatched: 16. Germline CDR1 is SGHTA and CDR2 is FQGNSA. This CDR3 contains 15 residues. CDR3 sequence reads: CAISRRSGSLDEQFF. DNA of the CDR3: TGTGCCATCTCCCGCCGGAGCGGGAGTCTCGATGAGCAGTTCTTC.

CDR3 DNA: TGTGCCAGTAGTATAGATCCAGGGACAGACTACGAGCAGTACTTC. Translated: CASSIDPGTDYEQYF. The chain couples TRBV19 to TRBJ2-7; 7 nucleotides line up with TRBD1. There are 15 residues in the CDR3. Looked up from germline, CDR1 is LNHDA and CDR2 is SQIVND (reference sequence). With 0 bases clipped from V and 3 bases from J, the junction kept 5 bases outside the gene matches.

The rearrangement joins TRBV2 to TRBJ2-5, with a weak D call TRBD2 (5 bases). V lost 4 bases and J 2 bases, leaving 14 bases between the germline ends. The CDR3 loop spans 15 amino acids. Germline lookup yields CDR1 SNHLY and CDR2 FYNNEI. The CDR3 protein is CASSGSGTLQETQYF. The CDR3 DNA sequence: TGTGCCAGCAGTGGTTCGGGAACTCTACAAGAGACCCAGTACTTC.

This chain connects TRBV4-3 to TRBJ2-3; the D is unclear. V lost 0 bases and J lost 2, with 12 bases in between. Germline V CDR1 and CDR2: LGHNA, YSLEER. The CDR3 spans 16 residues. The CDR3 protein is CASSQEESGFTDTQYF. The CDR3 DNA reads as TGCGCCAGCAGCCAAGAAGAATCCGGGTTCACAGATACGCAGTATTTT.

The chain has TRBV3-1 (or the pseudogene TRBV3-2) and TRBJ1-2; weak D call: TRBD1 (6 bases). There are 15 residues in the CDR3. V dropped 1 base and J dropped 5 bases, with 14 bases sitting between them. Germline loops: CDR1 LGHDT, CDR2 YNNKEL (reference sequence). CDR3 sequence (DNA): TGTGCCAGCAGCCAAGGACAGGTTGGTTGGTATGGCTACACCTTC. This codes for CASSQGQVGWYGYTF.

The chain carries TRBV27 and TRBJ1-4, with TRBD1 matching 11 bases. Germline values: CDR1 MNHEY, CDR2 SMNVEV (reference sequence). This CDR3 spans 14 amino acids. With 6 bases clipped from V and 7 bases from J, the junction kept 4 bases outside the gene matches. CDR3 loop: CASSRDRGSEKLFF. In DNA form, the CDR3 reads TGTGCCAGCAGCCGGGACAGGGGGAGTGAAAAACTGTTTTTT.

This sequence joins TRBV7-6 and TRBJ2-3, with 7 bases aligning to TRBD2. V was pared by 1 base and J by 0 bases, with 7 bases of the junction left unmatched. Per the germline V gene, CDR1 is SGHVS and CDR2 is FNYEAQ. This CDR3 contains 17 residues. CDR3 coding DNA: TGTGCCAGCAGCTTAGGCGGGGCTAGCGGTAGCACAGATACGCAGTATTTT. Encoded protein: CASSLGGASGSTDTQYF.

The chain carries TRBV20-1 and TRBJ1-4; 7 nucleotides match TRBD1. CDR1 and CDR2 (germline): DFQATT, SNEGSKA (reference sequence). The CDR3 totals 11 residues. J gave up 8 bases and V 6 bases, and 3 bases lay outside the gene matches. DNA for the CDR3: TGCAGTGCCTTGACAGGGGAAAAACTGTTTTTT. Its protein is CSALTGEKLFF.

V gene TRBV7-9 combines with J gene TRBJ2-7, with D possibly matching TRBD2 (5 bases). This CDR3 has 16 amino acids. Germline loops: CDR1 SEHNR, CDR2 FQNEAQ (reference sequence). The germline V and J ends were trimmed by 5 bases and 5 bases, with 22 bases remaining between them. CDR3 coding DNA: TGTGCCAGCAGCCCACCGAGAGGGTACAATAGGAACGAGCAGTACTTC. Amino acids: CASSPPRGYNRNEQYF.

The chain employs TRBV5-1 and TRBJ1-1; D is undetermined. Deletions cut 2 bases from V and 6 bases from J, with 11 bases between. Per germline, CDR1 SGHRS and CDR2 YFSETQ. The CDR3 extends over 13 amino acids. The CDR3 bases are TGCGCCAGCAGCTTTGGGAGCAGTCCTGAAGCTTTCTTT. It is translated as CASSFGSSPEAFF.

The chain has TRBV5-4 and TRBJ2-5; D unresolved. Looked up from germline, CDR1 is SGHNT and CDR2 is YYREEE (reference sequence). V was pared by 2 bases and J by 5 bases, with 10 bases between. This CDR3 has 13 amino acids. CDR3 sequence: CASSFFRAETQYF. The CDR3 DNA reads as TGTGCCAGCAGCTTTTTTCGAGCGGAGACCCAGTACTTC.

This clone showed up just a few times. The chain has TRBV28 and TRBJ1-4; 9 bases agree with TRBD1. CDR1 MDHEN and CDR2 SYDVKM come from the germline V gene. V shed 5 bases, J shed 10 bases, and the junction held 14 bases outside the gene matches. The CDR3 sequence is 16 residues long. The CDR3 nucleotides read TGTGCCAGCAGTACACCGGGACAGGGATCAGTGGGAAAACTGTTTTTT. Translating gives CASSTPGQGSVGKLFF.

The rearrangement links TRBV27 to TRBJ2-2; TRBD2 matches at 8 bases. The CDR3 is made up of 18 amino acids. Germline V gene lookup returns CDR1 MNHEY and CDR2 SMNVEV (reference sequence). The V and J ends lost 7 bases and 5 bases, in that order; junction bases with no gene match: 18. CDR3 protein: CASTPTTWEREYTGELFF. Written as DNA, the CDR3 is TGTGCCAGCACCCCAACCACCTGGGAGCGGGAGTATACCGGGGAGCTGTTTTTT.

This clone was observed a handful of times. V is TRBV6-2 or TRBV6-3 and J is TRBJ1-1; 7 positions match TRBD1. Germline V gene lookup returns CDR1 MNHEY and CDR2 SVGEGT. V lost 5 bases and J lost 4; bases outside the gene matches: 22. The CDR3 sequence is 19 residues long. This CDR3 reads CASSHGRLRQGQGRTEAFF. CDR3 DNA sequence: TGTGCCAGCAGTCACGGACGCCTGAGACAGGGTCAAGGCCGCACTGAAGCTTTCTTT.

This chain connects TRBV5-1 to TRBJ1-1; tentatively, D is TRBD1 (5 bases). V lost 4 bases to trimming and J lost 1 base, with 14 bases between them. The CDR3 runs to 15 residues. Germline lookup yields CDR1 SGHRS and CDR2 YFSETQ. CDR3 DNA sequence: TGCGCCAGCAGCGGGGCAGGAGGGACGAACACTGAAGCTTTCTTT. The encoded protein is CASSGAGGTNTEAFF. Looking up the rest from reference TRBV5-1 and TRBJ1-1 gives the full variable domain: KAGVTQTPRYLIKTRGQQVTLSCSPISGHRSVSWYQQTPGQGLQFLFEYFSETQRNKGNFPGRFSGRQFSNSRSEMNVSTLELGDSALYLCASSGAGGTNTEAFFGQGTRLTVV.

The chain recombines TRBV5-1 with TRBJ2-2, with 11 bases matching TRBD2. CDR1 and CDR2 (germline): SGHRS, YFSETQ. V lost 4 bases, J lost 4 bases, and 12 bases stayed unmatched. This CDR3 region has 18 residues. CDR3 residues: CASSPGLLAGDTTGELFF. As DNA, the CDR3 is TGCGCCAGCAGCCCCGGATTACTAGCGGGAGATACCACCGGGGAGCTGTTTTTT.

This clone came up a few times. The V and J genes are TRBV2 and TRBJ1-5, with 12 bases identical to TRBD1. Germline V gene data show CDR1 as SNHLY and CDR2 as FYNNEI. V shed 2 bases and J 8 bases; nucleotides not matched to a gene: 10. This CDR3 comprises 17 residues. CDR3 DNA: TGTGCCAGCAGTGAATTCTCGGGACAGGGGGCTGGGAAGCCCCAGCATTTT. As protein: CASSEFSGQGAGKPQHF.

The CDR3 bases are TGTGCCAGCAGTTCGTTCTTTTCTAGCGTCAGAAGCCAAGAGACCCAGTACTTC. This codes for CASSSFFSSVRSQETQYF. The gene calls are TRBV27 and TRBJ2-5; D may be TRBD2 (6 bases). Looked up from germline, CDR1 is MNHEY and CDR2 is SMNVEV (reference sequence). The CDR3 is made up of 18 amino acids. V was cut by 4 bases and J by 1 base, with 22 bases left in between.

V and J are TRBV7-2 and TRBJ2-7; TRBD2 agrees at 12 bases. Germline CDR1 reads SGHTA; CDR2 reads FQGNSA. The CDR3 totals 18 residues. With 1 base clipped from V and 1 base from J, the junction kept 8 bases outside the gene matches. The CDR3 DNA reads TGTGCCAGCAGCTTAGTTCCCCTTCTAGCGGGAGGGTCCTACGAGCAGTACTTC. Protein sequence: CASSLVPLLAGGSYEQYF.

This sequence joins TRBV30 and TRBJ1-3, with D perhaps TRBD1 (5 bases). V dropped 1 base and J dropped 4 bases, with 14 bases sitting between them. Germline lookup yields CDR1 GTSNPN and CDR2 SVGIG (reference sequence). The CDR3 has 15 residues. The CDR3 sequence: CAWSGDSGPGNTIYF. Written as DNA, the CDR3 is TGTGCCTGGAGTGGGGACTCTGGCCCCGGAAACACCATATATTTT.

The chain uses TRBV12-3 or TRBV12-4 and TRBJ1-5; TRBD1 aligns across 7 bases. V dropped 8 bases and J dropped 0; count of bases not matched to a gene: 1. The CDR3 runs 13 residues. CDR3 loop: CASDRDSNQPQHF. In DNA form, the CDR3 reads TGTGCCAGCGACAGGGATAGCAATCAGCCCCAGCATTTT.

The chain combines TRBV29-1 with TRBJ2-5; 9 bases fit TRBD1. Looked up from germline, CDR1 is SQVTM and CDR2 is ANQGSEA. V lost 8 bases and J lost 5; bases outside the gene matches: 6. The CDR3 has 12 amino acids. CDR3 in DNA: TGCAGCTTTTGGACAGGGGATGAGACCCAGTACTTC. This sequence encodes CSFWTGDETQYF. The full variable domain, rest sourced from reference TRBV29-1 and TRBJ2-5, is SAVISQKPSRDICQRGTSLTIQCQVDSQVTMMFWYRQQPGQSLTLIATANQGSEATYESGFVIDKFPISRPNLTFSTLTVSNMSPEDSSIYLCSFWTGDETQYFGPGTRLLVL.

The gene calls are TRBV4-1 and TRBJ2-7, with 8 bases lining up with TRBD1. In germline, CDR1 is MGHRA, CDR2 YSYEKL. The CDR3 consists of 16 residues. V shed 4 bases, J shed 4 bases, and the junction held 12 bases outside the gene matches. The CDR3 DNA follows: TGCGCCAGCAGCCGGCCCGGACAGGGAGGCCTGTACGAGCAGTACTTC. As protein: CASSRPGQGGLYEQYF.

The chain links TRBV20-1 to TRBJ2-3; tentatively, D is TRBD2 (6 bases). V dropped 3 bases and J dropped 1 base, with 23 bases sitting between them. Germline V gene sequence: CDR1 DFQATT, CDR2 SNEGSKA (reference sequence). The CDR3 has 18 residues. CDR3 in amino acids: CSASTAGPSPYRTDTQYF. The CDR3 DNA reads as TGCAGTGCTAGTACTGCGGGGCCCAGTCCTTATCGCACAGATACGCAGTATTTT.

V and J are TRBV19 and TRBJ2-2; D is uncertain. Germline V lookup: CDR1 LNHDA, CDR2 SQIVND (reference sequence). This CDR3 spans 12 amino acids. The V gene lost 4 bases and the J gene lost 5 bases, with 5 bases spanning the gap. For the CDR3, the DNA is TGTGCCAGTAGTACCCGGACCGGGGAGCTGTTTTTT. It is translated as CASSTRTGELFF.

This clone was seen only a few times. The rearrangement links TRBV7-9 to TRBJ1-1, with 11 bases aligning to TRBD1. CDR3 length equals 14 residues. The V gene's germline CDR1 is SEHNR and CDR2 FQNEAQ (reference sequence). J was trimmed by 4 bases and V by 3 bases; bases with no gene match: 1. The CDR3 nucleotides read TGTGCCAGCAGCTTTGGACAGGGGGCCACTGAAGCTTTCTTT. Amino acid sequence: CASSFGQGATEAFF.

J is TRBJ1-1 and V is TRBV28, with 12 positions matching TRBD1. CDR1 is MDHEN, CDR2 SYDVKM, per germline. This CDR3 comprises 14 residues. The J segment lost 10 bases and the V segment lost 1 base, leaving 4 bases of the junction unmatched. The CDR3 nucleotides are TGTGCCAGCAGTTTATCATGGGACAGGGGGCGAGCTTTCTTT. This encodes CASSLSWDRGRAFF.